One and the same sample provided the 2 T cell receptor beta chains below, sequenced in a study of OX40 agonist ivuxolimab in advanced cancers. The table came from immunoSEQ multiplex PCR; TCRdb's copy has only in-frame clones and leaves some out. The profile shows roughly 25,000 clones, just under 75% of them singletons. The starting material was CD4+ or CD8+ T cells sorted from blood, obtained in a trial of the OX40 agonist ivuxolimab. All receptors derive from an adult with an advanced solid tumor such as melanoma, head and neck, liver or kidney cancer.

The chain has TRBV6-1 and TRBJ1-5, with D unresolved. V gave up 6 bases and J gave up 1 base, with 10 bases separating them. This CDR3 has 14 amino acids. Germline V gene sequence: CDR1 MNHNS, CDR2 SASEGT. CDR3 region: CASRAGFSNQPQHF. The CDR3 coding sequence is TGTGCCAGCAGGGCAGGCTTCAGCAATCAGCCCCAGCATTTT.

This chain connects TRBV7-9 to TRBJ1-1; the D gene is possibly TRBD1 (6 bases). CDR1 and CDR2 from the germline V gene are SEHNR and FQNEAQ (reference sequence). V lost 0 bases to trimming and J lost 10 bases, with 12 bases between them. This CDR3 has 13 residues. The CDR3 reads CASSLAWGAGAFF. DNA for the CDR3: TGTGCCAGCAGCTTAGCCTGGGGGGCGGGAGCTTTCTTT.